The 27 T cell receptor beta chains reported below all come from one sample, sequenced in a study of OX40 agonist ivuxolimab in advanced cancers. Sequenced by immunoSEQ multiplex PCR; TCRdb stores in-frame clones only, minus some. This sample has about 83,000 clones, with about 88% found just once. The sequences come from CD4+ or CD8+ T cells sorted from blood, collected in a trial of the OX40 agonist ivuxolimab. These receptors all come from an adult with an advanced solid tumor such as melanoma, head and neck, liver or kidney cancer.

This rearrangement joins TRBV4-1 to TRBJ2-7, with 9 bases that match TRBD1. Germline trimming cut 1 base from V and 3 bases from J; bases unmatched to any gene: 10. The germline V gene has CDR1 MGHRA and CDR2 YSYEKL. The CDR3 loop spans 17 amino acids. In nucleotides, the CDR3 is TGCGCCAGCAGCCAAGTGGGGTTCGGACAGGGGTTCTACGAGCAGTACTTC. Translating it yields CASSQVGFGQGFYEQYF.

The rearrangement uses TRBV2 and TRBJ2-6, with D possibly TRBD2 on 5 matching bases. Germline CDR1 reads SNHLY; CDR2 reads FYNNEI. The ends were cut back, 7 bases at V and 1 base at J, with 14 bases in the middle. CDR3 length: 16 amino acids. The CDR3 DNA is TGTGCCAGCACCCAACTGGGCGGGTCTGGGGCCAACGTCCTGACTTTC. Its protein product is CASTQLGGSGANVLTF.

This clone was counted a few times. The chain recombines TRBV18 with TRBJ1-6; 8 bases match TRBD1. V was clipped by 3 bases and J by 8 bases; unmatched bases: 6. Germline-derived CDR1 and CDR2 are KGHSH and LQKENI. This CDR3 is 15 amino acids long. The CDR3 protein is CASSPQTGADSPLHF. The CDR3 nucleotides read TGTGCCAGCTCACCTCAGACAGGGGCGGATTCACCCCTCCACTTT. Using reference TRBV18 and TRBJ1-6 for the parts outside the CDR3, the full variable domain is NAGVMQNPRHLVRRRGQEARLRCSPMKGHSHVYWYRQLPEEGLKFMVYLQKENIIDESGMPKERFSAEFPKEGPSILRIQQVVRGDSAAYFCASSPQTGADSPLHFGNGTRLTVT.

The gene calls are TRBV5-4 and TRBJ1-2, with D tentatively TRBD1 (5 bases). The CDR3 extends over 13 amino acids. Germline CDR1 is SGHNT and CDR2 is YYREEE (reference sequence). V was trimmed by 3 bases and J by 2 bases, leaving 8 bases between them. Here the CDR3 DNA reads TGTGCCAGCAGCTCAGGGTCGAACTATGGCTACACCTTC. Its protein is CASSSGSNYGYTF.

V and J are TRBV7-6 and TRBJ1-4; D is possibly TRBD1 (5 bases). The CDR3 contains 15 residues. Germline V CDR1 and CDR2: SGHVS, FNYEAQ. The V end lost 3 bases, the J end lost 10 bases, and 18 bases lay between the germline ends. The CDR3 sequence is CASSFLEFPQGKLFF. In DNA form, the CDR3 reads TGTGCCAGCAGCTTTCTAGAATTCCCCCAGGGAAAACTGTTTTTT. The full variable domain, with the rest looked up from reference TRBV7-6 and TRBJ1-4, is GAGVSQSPRYKVTKRGQDVALRCDPISGHVSLYWYRQALGQGPEFLTYFNYEAQQDKSGLPNDRFSAERPEGSISTLTIQRTEQRDSAMYRCASSFLEFPQGKLFFGSGTQLSVL.

This chain connects TRBV13 to TRBJ1-2; D perhaps matches TRBD1 (6 bases). V was pared by 4 bases and J by 8 bases, with 17 bases between. The CDR3 spans 14 residues. Per germline, CDR1 PRHDT and CDR2 FYEKMQ (reference sequence). Here the CDR3 reads CASSSDSQLGGYTF. CDR3 DNA sequence: TGTGCCAGCAGCTCGGACAGCCAACTGGGGGGCTACACCTTC.

The chain couples TRBV2 to TRBJ1-1, with a weak D call TRBD1 (6 bases). CDR1 SNHLY and CDR2 FYNNEI come from the germline V gene. With 6 bases removed from V and 10 bases from J, the gap between germline ends came to 18 bases. The CDR3 has 13 amino acids. In nucleotides, the CDR3 is TGTGCCAGCAGCGATACCACAGGGTTGATAGCTTTCTTT. It codes for CASSDTTGLIAFF.

V gene TRBV15 combines with J gene TRBJ1-5; D unclear. Germline V gene sequence: CDR1 LNHNV, CDR2 YYDKDF (reference sequence). Trimming shortened V by 0 bases and J by 5 bases, and 8 bases separated the two germline ends. This CDR3 comprises 14 residues. For the CDR3, the DNA is TGTGCCACCAGCAGAGACACAGCGCATCAGCCCCAGCATTTT. Translation gives CATSRDTAHQPQHF. Based on the CDR3 plus reference TRBV15 and TRBJ1-5, the full variable domain is DAMVIQNPRYQVTQFGKPVTLSCSQTLNHNVMYWYQQKSSQAPKLLFHYYDKDFNNEADTPDNFQSRRPNTSFCFLDIRSPGLGDTAMYLCATSRDTAHQPQHFGDGTRLSIL.

J is TRBJ2-7 and V is TRBV21-1; the D segment call TRBD2 is taken from the table without a DNA check. TRBV21-1 is tagged as a pseudogene. The CDR3 contains 14 residues. The CDR3 loop is CASSKDGGTYEQYF. The CDR3 nucleotides read TGTGCCAGCAGCAAAGATGGCGGGACCTACGAGCAGTACTTC.

V usage is TRBV28 and J usage is TRBJ2-2, with 11 bases that match TRBD2. Looked up from germline, CDR1 is MDHEN and CDR2 is SYDVKM. J lost 1 base, V lost 6 bases, and 4 bases had no gene match. CDR3 length: 16 residues. CDR3: CASSRLAGGNTGELFF. DNA for the CDR3: TGTGCCAGCAGCCGGCTAGCGGGGGGGAACACCGGGGAGCTGTTTTTT.

The chain joins TRBV11-2 to TRBJ1-6; 9 nucleotides line up with TRBD1. The CDR3 spans 17 residues. The germline V gene has CDR1 SGHAT and CDR2 FQNNGV. J gave up 0 bases and V 4 bases, and 4 bases lay outside the gene matches. The CDR3 here is CASSSGTGSSYNSPLHF. CDR3 coding DNA: TGTGCCAGCAGCTCCGGGACAGGGAGCTCCTATAATTCACCCCTCCACTTT.

The rearrangement links TRBV11-1 to TRBJ2-3; 9 nucleotides match TRBD2. V lost 7 bases to trimming and J lost 4 bases; unmatched junction nucleotides: 6. The germline CDR1 and CDR2 sequences are SGHAT and FQDESV (reference sequence). The CDR3 extends over 14 amino acids. DNA of the CDR3: TGTGCCAGCACGCGGGGGGGTGTGGCAGATACGCAGTATTTT. It specifies CASTRGGVADTQYF.

The V call is TRBV27, the J call TRBJ1-5; tentatively, D is TRBD1 (5 bases). Germline-derived CDR1 and CDR2 are MNHEY and SMNVEV (reference sequence). V was trimmed by 5 bases and J by 4 bases, leaving 12 bases between them. This CDR3 contains 14 residues. The CDR3 sequence is CASSPRQMNQPQHF. In DNA form, the CDR3 reads TGTGCCAGCAGTCCGAGACAGATGAATCAGCCCCAGCATTTT.

The chain recombines TRBV19 with TRBJ1-1; TRBD1 agrees at 8 bases. Germline lookup yields CDR1 LNHDA and CDR2 SQIVND (reference sequence). J was trimmed by 4 bases and V by 7 bases; bases with no gene match: 8. This CDR3 region has 14 residues. The CDR3 reads CASIPPGTGTEAFF. Here the CDR3 DNA reads TGTGCCAGTATTCCCCCTGGGACAGGCACTGAAGCTTTCTTT.

The chain combines TRBV5-4 with TRBJ2-5; 12 bases are a match to TRBD2. With V trimmed by 5 bases and J by 2 bases, 4 bases remained unmatched. Germline CDR1 and CDR2: SGHNT and YYREEE (reference sequence). The CDR3 consists of 15 residues. The CDR3 coding sequence is TGTGCCAGCAGTACCGGACTAGCGGGGCAAGAGACCCAGTACTTC. This translates into CASSTGLAGQETQYF.

A remark on this clone: At the DNA level, this CDR3 is encoded by other sequences in the same sample as well. The rearrangement links TRBV4-3 to TRBJ2-4; 12 positions match TRBD2. Trimming at V came to 0 bases and at J to 8 bases, leaving 8 bases not matched to a gene. Germline lookup yields CDR1 LGHNA and CDR2 YSLEER. CDR3 size: 17 residues. The CDR3 reads CASSQDPSGGGRDIQYF. The CDR3 DNA follows: TGCGCCAGCAGCCAAGATCCTAGCGGGGGGGGGCGGGACATTCAGTACTTC.

The chain is built from TRBV28 and TRBJ1-3; the D is unclear. The CDR3 length is 16 residues. Germline assignment: CDR1 MDHEN and CDR2 SYDVKM. Trimming stripped 2 bases from V and 3 bases from J, with 14 bases between. The CDR3 loop is CASSLNGRTFGNTIYF. The CDR3 DNA follows: TGTGCCAGCAGTTTAAACGGCAGGACGTTTGGAAACACCATATATTTT.

The rearrangement joins TRBV7-9 to TRBJ2-3; D not certain. The V end was cut by 0 bases, the J end by 0 bases, with 4 bases between. This CDR3 spans 14 amino acids. Germline CDR1 and CDR2: SEHNR and FQNEAQ (reference sequence). The DNA of the CDR3 is TGTGCCAGCAGCTTAGCTCCTAGCACAGATACGCAGTATTTT. Encoded protein: CASSLAPSTDTQYF.

This clone was detected a few times. For the CDR3, the DNA is TGTGCCAGCAGTTACGGAAGCGGATATAGCAATCAGCCCCAGCATTTT. Residues: CASSYGSGYSNQPQHF. The gene calls are TRBV6-6 and TRBJ1-5; D uncertain. The CDR3 is 16 residues long. Germline V gives CDR1 MNHNY, CDR2 SVGAGI (reference sequence). The V end lost 2 bases, the J end lost 0 bases, and 11 bases lay between the germline ends.

The chain is built from TRBV19 and TRBJ2-2; no clear D gene. The CDR3 totals 15 residues. Germline V gives CDR1 LNHDA, CDR2 SQIVND (reference sequence). V shed 6 bases and J shed 1 base, with 12 bases lying between them. The CDR3, as DNA: TGTGCCAGTAGCCCCCCTAATTGGAACACCGGGGAGCTGTTTTTT. Protein: CASSPPNWNTGELFF.

This chain uses TRBV19 with TRBJ1-1, with TRBD1 matching over 7 bases. The trim removed 4 bases at V and 5 bases at J, leaving 16 bases unmatched. CDR3 length: 17 residues. Germline-derived CDR1 and CDR2 are LNHDA and SQIVND (reference sequence). The CDR3 here is CASSKIGTDYLGTEAFF. CDR3 DNA sequence: TGTGCCAGTAGTAAGATCGGGACAGACTACTTGGGGACTGAAGCTTTCTTT.

V and J are TRBV6-5 and TRBJ1-6; perhaps TRBD1 as D (5 bases). The germline V gene encodes CDR1 MNHEY and CDR2 SVGAGI. V lost 6 bases and J lost 7, with 13 bases in between. This CDR3 is built from 14 residues. CDR3 amino acids: CASSRGRGNSPLHF. DNA for the CDR3: TGTGCCAGCAGCCGGGGACGGGGCAATTCACCCCTCCACTTT.

V usage is TRBV6-1 and J usage is TRBJ1-1, with a possible D match to TRBD1 (5 bases). The CDR3 spans 14 residues. The germline CDR1 and CDR2 sequences are MNHNS and SASEGT. V was cut by 6 bases and J by 6 bases, with 17 bases left in between. This chain's CDR3 is CASRFAGTNAEAFF. In DNA form, the CDR3 reads TGTGCCAGCAGGTTCGCAGGGACCAACGCTGAAGCTTTCTTT.

This clone was detected a few times. The chain uses TRBV11-3 and TRBJ2-5; D gene uncertain. Trimming stripped 1 base from V and 1 base from J, with 4 bases between. CDR1 SGHNT and CDR2 YENEEA come from the germline V gene. The CDR3 length is 13 residues. Written as DNA, the CDR3 is TGTGCCAGCAGCTTAGGACCCCAAGAGACCCAGTACTTC. It encodes CASSLGPQETQYF.

The CDR3 here is CASSFGISTDTQYF. The CDR3 coding sequence is TGTGCCAGCAGCTTCGGGATCAGCACAGATACGCAGTATTTT. The gene calls are TRBV11-1 and TRBJ2-3; D possibly corresponds to TRBD2 (5 bases). CDR3 size: 14 residues. Trimming stripped 3 bases from V and 0 bases from J, with 7 bases between. Germline V gene sequence: CDR1 SGHAT, CDR2 FQDESV (reference sequence). Complete variable domain (other parts from reference TRBV11-1 and TRBJ2-3): EAEVAQSPRYKITEKSQAVAFWCDPISGHATLYWYRQILGQGPELLVQFQDESVVDDSQLPKDRFSAERLKGVDSTLKIQPAELGDSAMYLCASSFGISTDTQYFGPGTRLTVL.

The gene calls are TRBV29-1 and TRBJ2-5, with 8 bases matching TRBD2. The trim removed 4 bases at V and 4 bases at J, leaving 5 bases unmatched. The CDR3 consists of 13 residues. CDR1 is SQVTM and CDR2 is ANQGSEA in the germline V gene. Here the CDR3 reads CSVGLLAGETQYF. The DNA of the CDR3 is TGCAGCGTTGGCTTGCTAGCGGGAGAGACCCAGTACTTC.

The V gene is TRBV11-2, the J gene TRBJ2-7; 8 nucleotides line up with TRBD2. The J segment lost 3 bases and the V segment lost 3 bases, leaving 19 bases of the junction unmatched. This CDR3 is 19 amino acids long. Looked up from germline, CDR1 is SGHAT and CDR2 is FQNNGV. The CDR3 sequence is CASSLTYPLSAGENYEQYF. CDR3 sequence (DNA): TGTGCCAGCAGCTTGACCTACCCCCTCTCAGCGGGGGAGAACTACGAGCAGTACTTC.